A selection of T cell receptor beta chains follows, all from one sample in a study of regulatory T cells in long-lasting Graves disease. In TCRdb, the multiplex PCR reads were re-called with MiXCR into one record per CDR3 protein. The table shows some 430,000 distinct CDR3 sequences, with 20% to 25% occurring only once. The sequencing used peripheral blood mononuclear cells (PBMCs), collected when the disease was refractory, from a patient treated with antithyroid drugs. These receptor sequences come from a female donor with Graves disease. Each CDR3 is given with its conserved first and last residue. The order of the fields is V gene, J gene, D gene, CDR3 protein. A D gene is named only where the DNA matches it firmly.

TRBV29-1	TRBJ2-7	TRBD1	CSVELMTGGSYEQYF
TRBV6-2/TRBV6-3	TRBJ1-6	.	CASSEVPGRLLNSPLHF
TRBV29-1	TRBJ2-1	TRBD1	CSVEDKRGTGGSYNEQFF
TRBV27	TRBJ1-5	.	CASSPRGWSNQPQHF
TRBV28	TRBJ2-7	.	CASREGREQYF
TRBV29-1	TRBJ2-7	TRBD2	CSVEGGGNYEQYF
TRBV28	TRBJ2-2	TRBD1	CATTWGTENTGELFF
TRBV27	TRBJ2-5	TRBD2	CASSPQGALAGGGETQYF
TRBV24-1	TRBJ1-2	.	CATSDSDYGYTF
TRBV5-1	TRBJ1-5	.	CASSLEGPSSNQPQHF
TRBV7-9	TRBJ2-1	.	CASSLDRHAYNEQFF
TRBV28	TRBJ2-5	.	CASSSRMGPWTQYF
TRBV28	TRBJ1-4	.	CASSSGYWGKLFF
TRBV2	TRBJ1-6	TRBD1	CAISGTGNSPLHF
TRBV20-1	TRBJ2-6	.	CSARDGANVLTF
TRBV24-1	TRBJ2-7	.	CATSDRGTYEQYF
TRBV11-2	TRBJ2-4	TRBD2	CASSLVAGGPAKNIQYF
TRBV28	TRBJ1-1	.	CASSPGGTPEAFF
TRBV7-9	TRBJ1-2	.	CASSLGAGMDLYGYTF
TRBV30	TRBJ1-1	.	CAFNKDGPGAEAFF
TRBV19	TRBJ2-7	TRBD1	CASSFSSQGAYEQYF
TRBV6-2/TRBV6-3	TRBJ1-5	.	CASSYPMARGKQPQHF
TRBV28	TRBJ2-7	.	CASSLSGRSRAYEQYF
TRBV12-3/TRBV12-4	TRBJ2-7	TRBD2	CASSFSSGGASAYEQYF
TRBV6-1	TRBJ1-1	.	CASSLNGGLNTEAFF
TRBV3-1	TRBJ1-1	.	CASSQDGAGEAFF
TRBV12-3/TRBV12-4	TRBJ1-3	.	CASIVTPGNTIYF
TRBV10-2	TRBJ1-1	.	CASSDPTENTEAFF
TRBV7-2	TRBJ2-7	.	CAGSLDGSPGYEQYF